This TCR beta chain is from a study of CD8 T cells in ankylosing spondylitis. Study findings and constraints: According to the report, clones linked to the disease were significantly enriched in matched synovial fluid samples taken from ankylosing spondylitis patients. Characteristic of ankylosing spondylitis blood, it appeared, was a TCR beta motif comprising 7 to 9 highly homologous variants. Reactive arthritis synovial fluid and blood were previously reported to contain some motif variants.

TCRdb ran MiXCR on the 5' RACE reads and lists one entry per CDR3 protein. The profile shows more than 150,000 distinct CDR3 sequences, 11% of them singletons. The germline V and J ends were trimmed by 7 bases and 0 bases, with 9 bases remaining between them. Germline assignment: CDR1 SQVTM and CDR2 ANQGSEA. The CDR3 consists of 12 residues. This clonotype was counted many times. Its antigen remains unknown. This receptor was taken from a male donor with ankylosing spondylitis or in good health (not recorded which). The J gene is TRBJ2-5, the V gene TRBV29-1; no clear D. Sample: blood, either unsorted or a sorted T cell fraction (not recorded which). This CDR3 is CSAGSNQETQYF. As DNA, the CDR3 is TGCAGCGCCGGGTCAAACCAAGAGACCCAGTACTTC.